The rows below give T cell receptor beta chains drawn from one sample of a study of cytomegalovirus exposure and HLA in healthy donors. Clones were read by immunoSEQ multiplex PCR, and TCRdb kept only the in-frame ones, dropping some. The sample yields 120,000 or so clones, about 83% seen once. Input material: PBMCs. Receptors originate from a man aged 30-40 years in good health and CMV-seronegative. The CDR3 runs from the conserved cysteine through the conserved F or W. The order of the fields is V gene, J gene, CDR3 length, CDR3 protein.

TRBV6-6,TRBJ1-2,13,CASSYYRVGGYTF
TRBV5-1,TRBJ1-1,14,CASSLESVNTEAFF
TRBV6-4,TRBJ1-5,13,CASSRGRNQPQHF
TRBV19,TRBJ1-2,14,CASSMTDTNYGYTF
TRBV5-6,TRBJ2-7,14,CASSLGSGGYEQYF
TRBV29-1,TRBJ1-2,13,CSVMGLPDRGYTF
TRBV28,TRBJ1-1,12,CASKTGLERAFF
TRBV5-1,TRBJ1-1,16,CASSSGFSGVNTEAFF
TRBV11-2,TRBJ2-3,16,CASSPRTGMSTDTQYF
TRBV7-6,TRBJ2-3,17,CASSPRGTSGSTDTQYF
TRBV7-6,TRBJ1-4,16,CASSLGSGTGSEKLFF
TRBV5-1,TRBJ2-1,14,CASSPGVGINEQFF
TRBV6-5,TRBJ2-1,16,CASSYSRTRTGNEQFF
TRBV30,TRBJ1-1,16,CAWTPSWSLVQPEAFF
TRBV6-5,TRBJ2-1,13,CASSYDTVNEQFF
TRBV5-1,TRBJ2-7,17,CASSLGDFGTRSYEQYF
TRBV11-3,TRBJ1-1,17,CASSLGNPGLRVTEAFF
TRBV28,TRBJ1-5,14,CASSPWTGSQPQHF
TRBV15,TRBJ2-7,17,CATSRDLSREGSYEQYF
TRBV6-1,TRBJ1-1,13,CAIGGRANTEAFF
TRBV29-1,TRBJ2-2,12,CSVRGEPGELFF
TRBV18,TRBJ2-7,14,CASSRLQEGYEQYF
TRBV2,TRBJ2-2,15,CAIYAVREDTGELFF
TRBV6-1,TRBJ2-2,16,CASSDRRQTNTGELFF
TRBV7-2,TRBJ1-2,16,CASSLVGTGALYGYTF
TRBV2,TRBJ2-5,11,CASSPPETQYF
TRBV18,TRBJ1-5,15,CASSPVSGGGQPQHF
TRBV7-9,TRBJ2-7,15,CASSLPRGSAAEQYF
TRBV19,TRBJ2-5,14,CASSISAGQETQYF
TRBV19,TRBJ1-5,17,CASSVRTGEGSNQPQHF
TRBV19,TRBJ2-3,14,CASSKTGNPHTQYF
TRBV4-2,TRBJ2-7,17,CASSHGLGGGPSYEQYF
TRBV4-3,TRBJ1-2,17,CASSQPGGGGSVYGYTF
TRBV15,TRBJ1-5,16,CATSRVGDRNNQPQHF
TRBV7-2,TRBJ1-1,15,CASSLAAQGITEAFF
TRBV6-6,TRBJ1-5,13,CASRPGYDQPQHF